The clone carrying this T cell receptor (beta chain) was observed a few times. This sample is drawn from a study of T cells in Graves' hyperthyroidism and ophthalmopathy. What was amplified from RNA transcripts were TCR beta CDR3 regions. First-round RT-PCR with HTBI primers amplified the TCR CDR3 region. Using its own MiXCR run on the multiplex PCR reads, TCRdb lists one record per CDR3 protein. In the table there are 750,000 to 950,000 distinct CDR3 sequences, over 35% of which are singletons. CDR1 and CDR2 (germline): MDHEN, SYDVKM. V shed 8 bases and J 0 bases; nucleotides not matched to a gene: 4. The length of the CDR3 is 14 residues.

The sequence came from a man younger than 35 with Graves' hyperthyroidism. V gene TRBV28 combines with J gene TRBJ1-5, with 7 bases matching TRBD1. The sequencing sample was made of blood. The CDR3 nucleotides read TGTGCCAGCGGGGGGACAGTTAGCAATCAGCCCCAGCATTTT. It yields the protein CASGGTVSNQPQHF.